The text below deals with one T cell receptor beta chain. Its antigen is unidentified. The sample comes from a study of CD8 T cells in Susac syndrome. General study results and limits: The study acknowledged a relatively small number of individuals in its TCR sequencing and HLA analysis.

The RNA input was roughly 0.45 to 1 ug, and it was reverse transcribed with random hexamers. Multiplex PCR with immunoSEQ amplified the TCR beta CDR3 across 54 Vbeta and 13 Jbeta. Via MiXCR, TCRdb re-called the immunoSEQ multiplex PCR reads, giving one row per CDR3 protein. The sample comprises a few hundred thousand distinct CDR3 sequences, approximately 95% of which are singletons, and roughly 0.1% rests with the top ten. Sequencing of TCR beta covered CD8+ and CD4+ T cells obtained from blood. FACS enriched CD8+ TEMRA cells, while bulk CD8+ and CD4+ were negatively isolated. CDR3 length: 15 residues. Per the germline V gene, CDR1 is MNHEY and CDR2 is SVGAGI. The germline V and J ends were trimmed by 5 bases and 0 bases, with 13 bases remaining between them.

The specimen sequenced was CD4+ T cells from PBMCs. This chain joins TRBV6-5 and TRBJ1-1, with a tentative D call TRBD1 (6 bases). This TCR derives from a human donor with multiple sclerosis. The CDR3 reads CASSRGQNMNTEAFF. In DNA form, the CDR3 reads TGTGCCAGCAGTCGAGGACAGAACATGAACACTGAAGCTTTCTTT.